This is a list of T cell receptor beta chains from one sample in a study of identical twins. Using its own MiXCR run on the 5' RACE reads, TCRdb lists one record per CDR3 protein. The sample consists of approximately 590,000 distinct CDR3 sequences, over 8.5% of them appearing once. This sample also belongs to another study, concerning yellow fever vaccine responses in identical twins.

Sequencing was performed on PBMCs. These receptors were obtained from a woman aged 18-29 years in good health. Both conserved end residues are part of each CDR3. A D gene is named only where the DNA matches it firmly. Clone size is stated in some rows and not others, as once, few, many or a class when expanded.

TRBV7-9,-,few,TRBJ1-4,CASSFRVGEKLFF,TGTGCCAGCAGCTTCAGGGTTGGAGAAAAACTGTTTTTT
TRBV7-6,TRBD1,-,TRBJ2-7,CASSVTQGVPNEQYF,TGTGCCAGCAGCGTAACACAGGGGGTCCCCAACGAGCAGTACTTC
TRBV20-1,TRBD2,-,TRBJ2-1,CSGQSGGAKNEQFF,TGCAGTGGGCAGAGCGGGGGGGCTAAGAATGAGCAGTTCTTC
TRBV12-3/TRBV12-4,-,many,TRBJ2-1,CASSSRLSTHNEQFF,TGTGCCAGCAGTTCCCGACTGTCGACGCACAATGAGCAGTTCTTC
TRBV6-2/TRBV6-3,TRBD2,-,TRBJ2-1,CASSQGGRGDNEQFF,TGTGCCAGCAGCCAAGGCGGGAGGGGGGACAATGAGCAGTTCTTC
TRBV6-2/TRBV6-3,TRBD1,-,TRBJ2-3,CASRNRDRNTDTQYF,TGTGCCAGCAGGAACCGGGACAGGAACACAGATACGCAGTATTTT
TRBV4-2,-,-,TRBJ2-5,CASSQAAGEETQYF,TGTGCCAGCAGCCAAGCGGCAGGCGAAGAGACCCAGTACTTC
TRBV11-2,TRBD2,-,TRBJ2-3,CASSLLLAGGWTDTQYF,TGTGCCAGCAGCTTACTACTAGCGGGAGGGTGGACAGATACGCAGTATTTT
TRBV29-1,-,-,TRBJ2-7,CSVVPGERLPYEQYF,TGCAGCGTTGTTCCAGGAGAGAGATTACCCTACGAGCAGTACTTC
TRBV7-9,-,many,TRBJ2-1,CASSLYSYNEQFF,TGTGCCAGCAGCTTATACTCCTACAATGAGCAGTTCTTC
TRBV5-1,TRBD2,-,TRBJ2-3,CDSSVGLAGVLDTDTQYF,TGCGACAGCAGCGTGGGACTAGCGGGGGTACTTGACACAGATACGCAGTATTTT
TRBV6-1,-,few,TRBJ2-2,CASTRTDPTDTGELFF,TGTGCCAGCACCCGGACAGACCCCACGGACACCGGGGAGCTGTTTTTT
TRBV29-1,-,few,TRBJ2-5,CSVWGGPGTQYF,TGCAGCGTTTGGGGGGGGCCGGGGACCCAGTACTTC
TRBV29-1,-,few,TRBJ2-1,CSVGQINEQFF,TGCAGCGTTGGACAAATCAATGAGCAGTTCTTC
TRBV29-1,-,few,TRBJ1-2,CSVELDNYGYTF,TGCAGCGTTGAATTGGACAACTATGGCTACACCTTC
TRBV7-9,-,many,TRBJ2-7,CASSLGDEQYF,TGTGCCAGCAGCTTAGGCGACGAGCAGTACTTC
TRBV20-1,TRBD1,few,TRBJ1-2,CSAQTGGNLRVTYGYTF,TGCAGTGCCCAGACAGGGGGTAATCTCAGGGTTACGTATGGCTACACCTTC
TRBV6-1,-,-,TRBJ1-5,CASSRTQGSGQPQHF,TGTGCCAGCAGTCGCACCCAGGGGTCGGGCCAGCCCCAGCATTTT
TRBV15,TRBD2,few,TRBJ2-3,CATSRDPKGAPGGTDTQYF,TGTGCCACCAGCAGAGACCCCAAAGGGGCCCCCGGGGGGACAGATACGCAGTATTTT
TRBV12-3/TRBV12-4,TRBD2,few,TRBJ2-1,CASSFFGGRASYNEQFF,TGTGCCAGCAGTTTTTTCGGTGGGAGGGCCTCCTACAATGAGCAGTTCTTC
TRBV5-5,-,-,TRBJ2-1,CASSLVWGRNNEQFF,TGTGCCAGCAGCTTGGTGTGGGGGAGGAACAATGAGCAGTTCTTC
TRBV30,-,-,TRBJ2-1,CAWDTGYNEQFF,TGTGCCTGGGATACAGGGTACAATGAGCAGTTCTTC
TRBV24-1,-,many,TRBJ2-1,CATSEAYNEQFF,TGTGCCACCAGTGAAGCCTACAATGAGCAGTTCTTC
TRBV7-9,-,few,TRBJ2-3,CASSLVSLETSNTQYF,TGTGCCAGCAGCTTAGTGAGTCTAGAGACTTCAAATACGCAGTATTTT
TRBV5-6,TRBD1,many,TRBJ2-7,CASSRTGGFYEQYF,TGTGCCAGCAGCAGGACAGGGGGCTTCTACGAGCAGTACTTC
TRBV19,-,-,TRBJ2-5,CASSIGGGWLQETQYF,TGTGCCAGTAGTATAGGCGGCGGGTGGCTTCAAGAGACCCAGTACTTC
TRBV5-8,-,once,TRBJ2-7,CTSSRIYEQYF,TGTACCAGCAGCCGGATTTACGAGCAGTACTTC
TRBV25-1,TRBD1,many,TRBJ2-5,CASSAPGGETQYF,TGTGCCAGCAGTGCCCCAGGGGGCGAGACCCAGTACTTC
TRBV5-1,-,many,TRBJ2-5,CASSGGGRETQYF,TGCGCCAGCAGCGGAGGGGGCAGGGAGACCCAGTACTTC
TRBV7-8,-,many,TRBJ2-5,CASSSSSETQYF,TGTGCCAGCAGCTCCTCGAGTGAGACCCAGTACTTC
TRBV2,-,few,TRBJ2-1,CASSEISGSSYNEQFF,TGTGCCAGCAGCGAAATTTCAGGGAGCTCCTACAATGAGCAGTTCTTC
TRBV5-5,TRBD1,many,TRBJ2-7,CASSLLTGGSYEQYF,TGTGCCAGCAGCTTGTTGACAGGGGGGTCCTACGAGCAGTACTTC
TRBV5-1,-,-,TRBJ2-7,CASSKNKEQYF,TGCGCCAGCAGCAAAAACAAAGAGCAGTACTTC
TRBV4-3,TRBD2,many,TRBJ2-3,CASSQDSGGTDTQYF,TGTGCCAGCAGCCAAGACAGCGGGGGGACGGATACGCAGTATTTT
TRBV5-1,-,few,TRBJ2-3,CASREGAILATQYF,TGCGCCAGCAGGGAGGGTGCCATACTAGCTACGCAGTATTTT
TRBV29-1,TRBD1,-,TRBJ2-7,CSVGTGDSYEQYF,TGCAGCGTCGGGACAGGGGACTCCTACGAGCAGTACTTC
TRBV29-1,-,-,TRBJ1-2,CSVEGTSGYTF,TGCAGCGTTGAGGGCACGAGTGGCTACACCTTC
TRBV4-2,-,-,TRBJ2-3,CASSQSIGGVGTDTQYF,TGTGCCAGCAGCCAGTCCATCGGGGGAGTTGGGACAGATACGCAGTATTTT
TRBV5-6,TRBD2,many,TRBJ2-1,CASSFRLAVVNEQFF,TGTGCCAGCAGCTTCAGACTAGCTGTGGTCAATGAGCAGTTCTTC
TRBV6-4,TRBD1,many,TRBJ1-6,CASRDLGQGKVQETSPLHF,TGTGCCAGCAGGGACCTAGGACAGGGGAAGGTCCAAGAAACTTCACCCCTCCACTTT
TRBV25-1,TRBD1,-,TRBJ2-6,CASSGRWGQGDLETGANVLTF,TGTGCCAGCAGTGGTCGATGGGGACAGGGGGATTTAGAAACTGGGGCCAACGTCCTGACTTTC
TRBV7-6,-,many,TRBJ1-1,CASSQRGGGAEAFF,TGTGCCAGCAGCCAACGAGGGGGTGGCGCTGAAGCTTTCTTT
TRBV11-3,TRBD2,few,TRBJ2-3,CASSSGGARDTQYF,TGTGCCAGCTCTAGCGGGGGGGCGAGAGATACGCAGTATTTT
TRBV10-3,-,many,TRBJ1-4,CAISVAGSEKLFF,TGTGCCATCAGTGTGGCAGGGAGTGAAAAACTGTTTTTT
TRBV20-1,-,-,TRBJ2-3,CSDKGGARGRGQYF,TGCAGTGACAAGGGCGGGGCCCGGGGTCGGGGGCAGTATTTT
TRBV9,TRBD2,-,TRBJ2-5,CASSVASGEGFQETQYF,TGTGCCAGCAGCGTGGCTAGCGGGGAAGGTTTCCAAGAGACCCAGTACTTC
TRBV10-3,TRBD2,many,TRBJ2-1,CAISARTSGNNEQFF,TGTGCCATCAGTGCCCGGACTAGCGGTAACAATGAGCAGTTCTTC
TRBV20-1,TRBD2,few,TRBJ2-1,CSARATGGATYNEQFF,TGCAGTGCTAGAGCGACCGGGGGGGCAACCTACAATGAGCAGTTCTTC
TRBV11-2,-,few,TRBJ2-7,CASSLVAGIHEQYF,TGTGCCAGCAGCTTAGTAGCAGGGATCCACGAGCAGTACTTC
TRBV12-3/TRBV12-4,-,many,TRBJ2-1,CASSHGAGYVGEQFF,TGTGCCAGCAGCCATGGGGCCGGTTATGTTGGTGAGCAGTTCTTC
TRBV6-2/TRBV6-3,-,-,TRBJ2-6,CASSYDQGANVLTF,TGTGCCAGCAGTTATGATCAGGGGGCCAACGTCCTGACTTTC
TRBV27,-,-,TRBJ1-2,CASSMRGYYGYTF,TGTGCCAGCAGTATGCGGGGCTACTATGGCTACACCTTC
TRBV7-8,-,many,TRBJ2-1,CASRSSGWDNEQFF,TGTGCCAGCAGGTCCTCGGGTTGGGACAATGAGCAGTTCTTC
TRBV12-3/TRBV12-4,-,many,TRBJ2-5,CASSPVGAGQETQYF,TGTGCCAGCAGCCCCGTTGGGGCAGGCCAGGAGACCCAGTACTTC
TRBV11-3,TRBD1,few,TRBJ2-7,CASSPTGGTYEQYF,TGTGCCAGCAGCCCCACAGGGGGAACCTACGAGCAGTACTTC